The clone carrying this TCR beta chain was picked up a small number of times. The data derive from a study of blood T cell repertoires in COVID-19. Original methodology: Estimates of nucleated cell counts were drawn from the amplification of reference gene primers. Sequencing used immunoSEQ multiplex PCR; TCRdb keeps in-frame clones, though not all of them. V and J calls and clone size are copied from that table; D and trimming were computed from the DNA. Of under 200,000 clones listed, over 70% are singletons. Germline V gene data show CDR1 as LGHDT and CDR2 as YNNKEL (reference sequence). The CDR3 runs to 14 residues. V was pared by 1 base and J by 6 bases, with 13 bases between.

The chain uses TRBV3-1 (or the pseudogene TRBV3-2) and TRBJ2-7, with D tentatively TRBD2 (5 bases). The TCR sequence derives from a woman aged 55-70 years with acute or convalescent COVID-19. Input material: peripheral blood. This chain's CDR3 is CASSQVVSRGEQYF. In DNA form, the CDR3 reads TGTGCCAGCAGCCAAGTCGTTAGTCGGGGCGAGCAGTACTTC.